The T cell receptor (beta chain) described here comes from a study of identical twins. Unique molecular identifiers were present on the cDNA, which also gained a universal primer site by template switching. TCRdb fed the 5' RACE reads into MiXCR, producing one record per CDR3 protein. The table lists some 330,000 distinct CDR3 sequences, roughly 9% of them singletons. Overall study findings and caveats: It was out-of-frame TCR alpha sharing in monozygotic twins that models underestimated. The authors drew conclusions from cross-sectional statistical analysis rather than following the same donors. The authors noted that invariant MAIT and iNKT cells could partly confound zero-insertion analyses.

The V end was cut by 2 bases, the J end by 6 bases, with 8 bases between. This CDR3 is built from 13 residues. Looked up from germline, CDR1 is MGHRA and CDR2 is YSYEKL. Only a few counts were recorded for this clonotype. Its matching antigen is unknown. The sequenced sample was naive T cells sorted from blood. The V call is TRBV4-1, the J call TRBJ2-1; possible D gene TRBD2, 6 bases. The clonotype comes from a woman aged 45 to 65 in good health. CDR3 sequence: CASSQPSVNEQFF. CDR3 nucleotides: TGCGCCAGCAGCCAACCTAGCGTCAATGAGCAGTTCTTC.